This is a list of T cell receptor beta chains from one sample in a study of blood T cell repertoires in COVID-19. Produced via immunoSEQ multiplex PCR; TCRdb's table is partial and in-frame only. The sample holds approximately 470,000 clones; 75% to 90% are singletons and the top ten take roughly 0.7%. Sequenced: PBMCs or T cells enriched from blood (not recorded which). Receptors originate from a woman younger than 30 who had recovered from COVID-19. CDR3s include the opening cysteine and the closing phenylalanine or tryptophan. Fields, in order: V gene, J gene, clone size, D gene, CDR3 protein, CDR3 DNA. D genes are given only for firm matches. Size tells how often a clone was seen (once, few, many) or the class of an expanded clone, and some rows leave it out.

V: TRBV5-4; J: TRBJ1-2; size: NA; D: TRBD1; CDR3: CASSSTGEGYTF; DNA: TGTGCCAGCAGCTCGACAGGGGAGGGGTACACCTTC
V: TRBV30; J: TRBJ1-1; size: NA; D: NA; CDR3: CAWSPGFPTVTEAFF; DNA: TGTGCCTGGAGTCCAGGTTTCCCGACGGTCACTGAAGCTTTCTTT
V: TRBV19; J: TRBJ2-3; size: NA; D: TRBD1; CDR3: CASSIPSGGTTDTQYF; DNA: TGTGCCAGTAGTATCCCCTCAGGGGGAACCACAGATACGCAGTATTTT
V: TRBV5-1; J: TRBJ2-7; size: NA; D: NA; CDR3: CASSSLRGGEQYF; DNA: TGCGCCAGCAGCTCCCTAAGGGGGGGGGAGCAGTACTTC
V: TRBV28; J: TRBJ2-5; size: NA; D: TRBD1; CDR3: CASRTPGGLEETQYF; DNA: TGTGCCAGCAGGACCCCAGGGGGTCTGGAGGAGACCCAGTACTTC
V: TRBV3-1/TRBV3-2; J: TRBJ2-7; size: NA; D: TRBD1; CDR3: CASSRQGAVVGPPYEQYF; DNA: TGTGCCAGCAGCCGACAGGGGGCCGTGGTGGGACCCCCTTACGAGCAGTACTTC
V: TRBV30; J: TRBJ2-7; size: NA; D: NA; CDR3: CAWSVARHEQYF; DNA: TGTGCCTGGAGTGTGGCTAGGCACGAGCAGTACTTC
V: TRBV27; J: TRBJ1-6; size: once; D: TRBD1; CDR3: CASSGQGDSPLHF; DNA: TGTGCCAGTTCGGGACAGGGAGATTCACCCCTCCACTTT
V: TRBV11-2; J: TRBJ1-2; size: NA; D: NA; CDR3: CASSPPGHLSPAGGYTF; DNA: TGTGCCAGCAGCCCGCCGGGACATCTCTCCCCCGCGGGTGGCTACACCTTC
V: TRBV5-1; J: TRBJ2-2; size: NA; D: TRBD2; CDR3: CASSPGLAGITGELFF; DNA: TGCGCCAGCAGCCCGGGACTAGCGGGGATCACCGGGGAGCTGTTTTTT
V: TRBV7-9; J: TRBJ2-1; size: NA; D: NA; CDR3: CASSLVKPPEQFF; DNA: TGTGCCAGCAGCTTAGTAAAGCCCCCGGAGCAGTTCTTC
V: TRBV3-1/TRBV3-2; J: TRBJ2-7; size: NA; D: NA; CDR3: CASSREEETYEQYF; DNA: TGTGCCAGCAGCCGAGAAGAAGAGACCTACGAGCAGTACTTC
V: TRBV5-4; J: TRBJ2-3; size: NA; D: NA; CDR3: CASSDQQPGTDTQYF; DNA: TGTGCCAGCAGCGATCAACAGCCGGGCACAGATACGCAGTATTTT
V: TRBV7-9; J: TRBJ1-5; size: NA; D: NA; CDR3: CASSSSTGWRGNQPQHF; DNA: TGTGCCAGCAGCTCCTCGACAGGTTGGCGCGGCAATCAGCCCCAGCATTTT
V: TRBV12-2; J: TRBJ2-1; size: NA; D: NA; CDR3: CASRPVPGGGNEQFF; DNA: TGTGCAAGTCGTCCCGTGCCCGGGGGAGGCAATGAGCAGTTCTTC
V: TRBV10-3; J: TRBJ1-5; size: NA; D: NA; CDR3: CAISEYRAREPQHF; DNA: TGTGCCATCAGTGAGTACCGGGCGCGGGAGCCCCAGCATTTT
V: TRBV6-4; J: TRBJ1-2; size: once; D: NA; CDR3: CASSDSSGGVDGYTF; DNA: TGTGCCAGCAGTGACTCTTCGGGAGGGGTGGACGGCTACACCTTC
V: TRBV19; J: TRBJ1-2; size: NA; D: TRBD1; CDR3: CASSEITGGGNSYTF; DNA: TGTGCCAGTAGCGAAATCACAGGGGGCGGCAACAGCTACACCTTC
V: TRBV7-9; J: TRBJ2-5; size: once; D: TRBD1; CDR3: CASSSRQGTETQYF; DNA: TGTGCCAGCAGCTCCCGACAGGGTACAGAGACCCAGTACTTC
V: TRBV28; J: TRBJ1-4; size: NA; D: TRBD1; CDR3: CATRTGIEKLFF; DNA: TGTGCCACGCGGACAGGGATTGAAAAACTGTTTTTT
V: TRBV4-1; J: TRBJ1-1; size: few; D: TRBD1; CDR3: CASSQGKQGVHF; DNA: TGCGCCAGCAGCCAAGGTAAACAGGGGGTGCACTTT
V: TRBV24-1; J: TRBJ2-5; size: NA; D: NA; CDR3: CATSDSAGLQETQYF; DNA: TGTGCCACCAGTGATTCGGCAGGCCTCCAAGAGACCCAGTACTTC
V: TRBV11-2; J: TRBJ2-5; size: few; D: TRBD2; CDR3: CASSYSGSQETQYF; DNA: TGTGCCAGCAGCTATAGCGGGTCCCAAGAGACCCAGTACTTC
V: TRBV12-3/TRBV12-4; J: TRBJ1-1; size: NA; D: NA; CDR3: CASSPGTEAFF; DNA: TGTGCCAGCAGTCCGGGCACTGAAGCTTTCTTT
V: TRBV24-1; J: TRBJ1-2; size: NA; D: NA; CDR3: CATSDLSSDYGYTF; DNA: TGTGCCACCAGTGATTTGAGTTCGGACTATGGCTACACCTTC
V: TRBV9; J: TRBJ2-7; size: once; D: TRBD2; CDR3: CASSGLAGHEQYF; DNA: TGTGCCAGCAGCGGACTAGCGGGCCACGAGCAGTACTTC
V: TRBV24-1; J: TRBJ1-2; size: NA; D: TRBD1; CDR3: CATSDSDRVGGGYTF; DNA: TGTGCCACCAGTGACTCTGACAGGGTTGGAGGTGGCTACACCTTC
V: TRBV4-2; J: TRBJ2-1; size: NA; D: NA; CDR3: CASSQDLGLAGGEQFF; DNA: TGTGCCAGCAGCCAAGATCTAGGGCTAGCTGGCGGTGAGCAGTTCTTC
V: TRBV6-6; J: TRBJ1-1; size: once; D: NA; CDR3: CASRTDSPPKAFF; DNA: TGTGCCAGCAGAACGGACTCCCCCCCGAAAGCTTTCTTT
V: TRBV2; J: TRBJ1-1; size: NA; D: TRBD1; CDR3: CASRTGTGETEAFF; DNA: TGTGCCAGCAGGACCGGGACAGGGGAGACTGAAGCTTTCTTT
V: TRBV10-1; J: TRBJ1-1; size: NA; D: NA; CDR3: CASSESGGGGTEAFF; DNA: TGCGCCAGCAGTGAGTCCGGCGGGGGAGGCACTGAAGCTTTCTTT
V: TRBV21-1; J: TRBJ2-3; size: NA; D: NA; CDR3: CASSCLLGQGAVGGDTQYF; DNA: TGTGCCAGCAGCTGCCTGTTGGGACAGGGGGCAGTCGGTGGAGATACGCAGTATTTT
V: TRBV5-5; J: TRBJ2-1; size: NA; D: TRBD1; CDR3: CASRKGAAASYNEQFF; DNA: TGTGCCAGCAGGAAGGGGGCCGCAGCCTCCTACAATGAGCAGTTCTTC
V: TRBV4-1; J: TRBJ1-2; size: once; D: NA; CDR3: CASSPRGRANYGYTF; DNA: TGCGCCAGCAGCCCCAGGGGTAGGGCTAACTATGGCTACACCTTC
V: TRBV27; J: TRBJ1-6; size: NA; D: TRBD1; CDR3: CASSWDSLNSPLHF; DNA: TGTGCCAGCAGTTGGGACAGCCTAAATTCACCCCTCCACTTT
V: TRBV5-4; J: TRBJ2-7; size: NA; D: NA; CDR3: CASSHNKRTLLEQYF; DNA: TGTGCCAGCAGCCACAACAAGAGGACACTTTTGGAGCAGTACTTC
V: TRBV7-8; J: TRBJ2-1; size: NA; D: NA; CDR3: CASDPVRWGQHEQFF; DNA: TGTGCCAGTGACCCCGTTCGATGGGGGCAGCATGAGCAGTTCTTC
V: TRBV20-1; J: TRBJ1-6; size: once; D: NA; CDR3: CSASDSGLNSPLHF; DNA: TGCAGTGCTAGTGACAGCGGCTTAAATTCACCCCTCCACTTT
V: TRBV9; J: TRBJ2-2; size: NA; D: TRBD1; CDR3: CASSTRQGAYGELFF; DNA: TGTGCCAGCAGCACCCGACAGGGGGCGTACGGGGAGCTGTTTTTT
V: TRBV30; J: TRBJ1-5; size: NA; D: NA; CDR3: CAWSAGVVNQPQHF; DNA: TGTGCCTGGAGTGCAGGGGTCGTCAATCAGCCCCAGCATTTT
V: TRBV28; J: TRBJ1-5; size: NA; D: TRBD1; CDR3: CASSPRTGGGNQPQHF; DNA: TGTGCCAGCAGTCCCCGGACAGGGGGCGGAAATCAGCCCCAGCATTTT
V: TRBV9; J: TRBJ2-7; size: NA; D: NA; CDR3: CASSAPVGGEQYF; DNA: TGTGCCAGCAGCGCCCCAGTCGGAGGGGAGCAGTACTTC
V: TRBV2; J: TRBJ1-4; size: NA; D: NA; CDR3: CASSSRGPNEKLFF; DNA: TGTGCCAGCAGTTCCAGGGGTCCTAATGAAAAACTGTTTTTT
V: TRBV11-2; J: TRBJ2-5; size: few; D: NA; CDR3: CASSLDPEQETQYF; DNA: TGTGCCAGCAGCTTAGATCCGGAGCAAGAGACCCAGTACTTC
V: TRBV5-5; J: TRBJ2-7; size: NA; D: NA; CDR3: CASSLDRFDKQYF; DNA: TGTGCCAGCAGCTTGGACAGGTTTGACAAGCAGTACTTC
V: TRBV28; J: TRBJ1-2; size: NA; D: NA; CDR3: CASQSRLPVDSTF; DNA: TGTGCCAGCCAATCCCGCCTTCCAGTAGACTCCACCTTC
V: TRBV21-1; J: TRBJ1-2; size: NA; D: NA; CDR3: CASRGQGEFYGYTF; DNA: TGTGCCAGCAGGGGGCAGGGGGAATTCTATGGCTACACCTTC
V: TRBV5-4; J: TRBJ2-2; size: NA; D: NA; CDR3: CASRQGNTGELFF; DNA: TGTGCCAGCCGGCAGGGGAACACCGGGGAGCTGTTTTTT
V: TRBV2; J: TRBJ1-2; size: NA; D: TRBD1; CDR3: CASSLGTGWDGYTF; DNA: TGTGCCAGCAGTCTCGGGACAGGGTGGGATGGCTACACCTTC
V: TRBV9; J: TRBJ2-1; size: NA; D: TRBD2; CDR3: CASSALAGGPSNEQFF; DNA: TGTGCCAGCAGCGCCCTAGCGGGGGGGCCGAGCAATGAGCAGTTCTTC
V: TRBV19; J: TRBJ1-2; size: NA; D: TRBD1; CDR3: CASSIQGTGPHYGYTF; DNA: TGTGCCAGTAGTATCCAGGGGACAGGTCCCCACTATGGCTACACCTTC
V: TRBV6-5; J: TRBJ1-1; size: NA; D: TRBD1; CDR3: CASSPGYRGRTEAFF; DNA: TGTGCCAGCAGCCCGGGCTACAGGGGAAGAACTGAAGCTTTCTTT
V: TRBV4-1; J: TRBJ1-5; size: NA; D: NA; CDR3: CASSQGSGGASNQPQHF; DNA: TGCGCCAGCAGCCAAGGATCGGGGGGAGCCTCAAATCAGCCCCAGCATTTT
V: TRBV5-1; J: TRBJ2-3; size: NA; D: TRBD2; CDR3: CASSPSAGVSTDTQYF; DNA: TGCGCCAGCAGCCCCTCAGCGGGGGTGAGCACAGATACGCAGTATTTT
V: TRBV30; J: TRBJ2-7; size: NA; D: NA; CDR3: CAWSRSLYEQYF; DNA: TGTGCCTGGAGCCGATCACTATACGAGCAGTACTTC
V: TRBV30; J: TRBJ2-1; size: NA; D: TRBD2; CDR3: CAWRQSGVNEQFF; DNA: TGTGCCTGGAGGCAGAGCGGGGTAAATGAGCAGTTCTTC
V: TRBV11-1; J: TRBJ1-1; size: NA; D: TRBD1; CDR3: CASSSGQGVNTEAFF; DNA: TGTGCCAGCAGCTCGGGACAGGGAGTAAACACTGAAGCTTTCTTT
V: TRBV3-1/TRBV3-2; J: TRBJ2-1; size: NA; D: NA; CDR3: CASSHSSGAYNEQFF; DNA: TGTGCCAGCAGCCATAGTAGCGGAGCCTACAATGAGCAGTTCTTC
V: TRBV6-1; J: TRBJ1-2; size: NA; D: NA; CDR3: CASSEALGASYYGYTF; DNA: TGTGCCAGCAGTGAAGCGCTGGGGGCCTCCTACTATGGCTACACCTTC
V: TRBV7-2; J: TRBJ1-1; size: NA; D: NA; CDR3: CASSTQSSAEAFF; DNA: TGTGCCAGCAGCACCCAAAGTAGCGCTGAAGCTTTCTTT